This T cell receptor (beta chain) was captured by sequencing in a study of shared clonotypes between healthy human individuals. General study results and limits: The sampled material consisted only of blood, and tissue repertoires are likely to differ.

Germline V CDR1 and CDR2: SGHTA, FQGNSA. Trimming cost V 7 bases and J 4 bases, with 11 bases left between them. The CDR3 consists of 14 residues. Sorted subsets were amplified in replicate PCRs using 200 ng DNA, tens of thousands of T cell genomes. This table comes from immunoSEQ multiplex PCR, and its TCRdb copy is limited to in-frame clones, with some not included. The table includes 2 million to 3 million clones, over 85% detected once. As for this clone: Its antigen is as yet unknown.

The source of this sequence is a man in his late teens or twenties in good health. Some clones in this sample may be carry-over from other donors' samples. This chain links TRBV7-2 with TRBJ2-6; D call uncertain. Sequencing input: naive CD4+ T cells from PBMCs. The subset is: CD45RA+ positively selected. The CDR3 DNA reads TGTGCCAGCAATGGGCAGGTCGGGGCCAACGTCCTGACTTTC. It encodes CASNGQVGANVLTF.